What follows are 12 T cell receptor beta chains derived from one specimen sequenced in a study of blood T cell repertoires in COVID-19 (dated by TCRdb to 2019 to 2021). The library was generated by the immunoSEQ multiplex PCR assay. Drawn from immuneACCESS, this table holds only the in-frame rearrangements with V and J called that TCRdb kept. Clones are partly lost; checked studies trace under half to an unresolved V gene and leave the rest unexplained. The sample profile shows 350,000 or so clones; 88% of them were found once. The ten top clones hold approximately 1% of the sample. Sequenced input: PBMCs or T cells enriched from blood (not recorded which). All receptors derive from a woman between 25 and 40 years old who had been exposed to COVID-19.

The chain uses TRBV29-1 and TRBJ2-1; 7 positions agree with TRBD2. CDR1 and CDR2 from the germline V gene are SQVTM and ANQGSEA. Trimming removed 7 bases from V and 9 bases from J; junction bases left unmatched: 9. The CDR3 covers 12 residues. In nucleotides, the CDR3 is TGCAGCGCTGGACTAGGACTGGGTGAGCAGTTCTTC. Translated, it gives CSAGLGLGEQFF.

This chain uses TRBV5-6 with TRBJ2-1; 10 positions agree with TRBD1. CDR3 length equals 15 residues. Unmatched junction bases numbered 5, after V lost 1 base and J lost 7 bases. Per the germline V gene, CDR1 is SGHDT and CDR2 is YYEEEE. The CDR3 loop reads CASSLWGTGENEQFF. CDR3 nucleotide sequence: TGTGCCAGCAGCTTGTGGGGGACAGGGGAGAATGAGCAGTTCTTC.

Note on this clone: Other DNA sequences of this sample code for an identical CDR3. The gene calls are TRBV18 and TRBJ1-3; 7 nucleotides agree with TRBD1. Germline V gives CDR1 KGHSH, CDR2 LQKENI. This CDR3 spans 15 amino acids. V lost 3 bases to trimming and J lost 0 bases; unmatched junction nucleotides: 2. CDR3 in amino acids: CASSPDRSSGNTIYF. In nucleotides, the CDR3 is TGTGCCAGCTCACCGGACAGGAGCTCTGGAAACACCATATATTTT.

This clone was seen just once. The V and J genes are TRBV28 and TRBJ2-7, with 10 nucleotides matching TRBD1. The germline CDR1 and CDR2 sequences are MDHEN and SYDVKM. V trimming: 2 bases; J trimming: 1 base; junction bases outside the gene matches: 5. This CDR3 region has 16 residues. CDR3 sequence: CASSLPGTGVSYEQYF. CDR3 coding DNA: TGTGCCAGCAGTTTACCTGGGACAGGGGTATCCTACGAGCAGTACTTC.

The chain is built from TRBV19 and TRBJ2-7, with TRBD1 identical over 10 bases. Germline assignment: CDR1 LNHDA and CDR2 SQIVND (reference sequence). Trimming cost V 8 bases and J 4 bases; bases outside gene matches: 11. CDR3 length equals 15 residues. CDR3 nucleotide sequence: TGTGCCAGTTCCCGGACAGGGGGAATTTCTTACGAGCAGTACTTC. Translated: CASSRTGGISYEQYF.

The V gene is TRBV7-8, the J gene TRBJ2-1; 7 bases match TRBD1. This CDR3 is 16 amino acids long. The V and J ends lost 5 bases and 9 bases, in that order; junction bases with no gene match: 16. Germline loops: CDR1 SGHVS, CDR2 FQNEAQ. The CDR3 loop is CASSPRDSRLNGEQFF. The DNA for the CDR3 is TGTGCCAGCAGCCCCCGGGACAGCCGTCTAAATGGTGAGCAGTTCTTC.

V and J are TRBV28 and TRBJ1-1; tentative D call: TRBD1 (5 bases). CDR1 MDHEN and CDR2 SYDVKM come from the germline V gene. Trimming pared 3 bases from V and 11 bases from J, leaving 22 bases between. The CDR3 has 15 amino acids. For the CDR3, the DNA is TGTGCCAGCAGTTTCGGGGACGGGAGAAGGGGCAGGGCTTTCTTT. It translates to CASSFGDGRRGRAFF.

V and J are TRBV12-5 and TRBJ2-1; D possibly corresponds to TRBD2 (5 bases). Germline V gives CDR1 LGHNT, CDR2 FRNRAP. The CDR3 runs 14 residues. Trimming took off 7 bases at V and 5 bases at J, with 15 bases between the two ends. The CDR3 coding sequence is TGTGCTAGTGCCCTTCTCCTAGCCGACAATGAGCAGTTCTTC. This translates into CASALLLADNEQFF. The entire variable domain, with the rest obtained from reference TRBV12-5 and TRBJ2-1, is as follows: DARVTQTPRHKVTEMGQEVTMRCQPILGHNTVFWYRQTMMQGLELLAYFRNRAPLDDSGMPKDRFSAEMPDATLATLKIQPSEPRDSAVYFCASALLLADNEQFFGPGTRLTVL.

The gene calls are TRBV2 and TRBJ2-4; TRBD1 agrees at 9 bases. The CDR3 totals 19 residues. Trimming at V came to 6 bases and at J to 0 bases, leaving 15 bases not matched to a gene. CDR1 and CDR2 (germline): SNHLY, FYNNEI. CDR3 sequence reads: CASSGSGTGHERAKNIQYF. CDR3 sequence (DNA): TGTGCCAGCAGCGGCAGTGGGACAGGGCACGAAAGAGCCAAAAACATTCAGTACTTC.

The chain joins TRBV19 to TRBJ1-2, with TRBD1 matching over 7 bases. Per the germline V gene, CDR1 is LNHDA and CDR2 is SQIVND (reference sequence). V shed 5 bases, J shed 1 base, and the junction held 13 bases outside the gene matches. The CDR3 extends over 17 amino acids. CDR3 nucleotides: TGTGCCAGTAGTCGAACGATCCGGGACAGCAGTAACTATGGCTACACCTTC. Translation gives CASSRTIRDSSNYGYTF.

This chain links TRBV28 with TRBJ1-1; D remains ambiguous. Germline CDR1 is MDHEN and CDR2 is SYDVKM. V shed 7 bases and J shed 4 bases, with 16 bases lying between them. This CDR3 has 14 residues. CDR3 sequence: CASTFTVRGTEAFF. In DNA, the CDR3 is TGTGCCAGCACATTCACGGTTCGTGGCACTGAAGCTTTCTTT.

The CDR3 DNA sequence: TGTGCCAGCAGTGACCTCCGGGACAACCAAGAGACCCAGTACTTC. Its translation: CASSDLRDNQETQYF. The chain employs TRBV6-4 and TRBJ2-5, with a tentative D call TRBD1 (6 bases). There are 15 residues in the CDR3. Germline CDR1 reads MRHNA; CDR2 reads SNTAGT. Trimming left V 2 bases short and J 0 bases short, with 10 bases between.